Listed below are T cell receptor beta chains from one sample, sequenced in a study of early T cells in non-severe SARS-CoV-2 infection. MiXCR, applied by TCRdb to the 5' RACE reads, yields one record per CDR3 protein. The sample has around 30,000 distinct CDR3 sequences, about 4% seen once. The sample comprised whole blood. These receptors came from an adult who was a healthcare worker with PCR-confirmed SARS-CoV-2 infection or an uninfected control (not recorded which). Each CDR3 is given without its conserved first and last residue.

v_call cdr3_aa
TRBV23-1 ASTPATTPSSYEQY
TRBV24-1 ATSDPGSSPDTQY
TRBV9 ASSREGLDEQY
TRBV20-1 SATAAGGVDETQY
TRBV10-3 ATGESTDYGYT
TRBV2 ASSRDTRETQY
TRBV5-1 ASSLVASGGTDTQY
TRBV20-1 SAPTGTGRSTQH
TRBV29-1 SVSVGQGEAF
TRBV3-1 ASSSGTEAF
TRBV5-5 ASSLEQGRTQY
TRBV7-8 ASMVRGLEDEQF
TRBV12-3/TRBV12-4 ASSLGTGFNQPQH
TRBV7-3 ASSSGEGMAQY
TRBV5-4 ASSPSGAAKNIQY
TRBV6-1 ASSQGGGGNTEAF
TRBV5-4 ASSAGGSAKNIQY
TRBV28 ASSSVGSGFDQPQH
TRBV29-1 SGRTTGEQY
TRBV5-1 ASSLEGSGNIQY
TRBV20-1 SATVGGATSTQY
TRBV28 ASSFGDRGYSGANVLT
TRBV28 ASSPGRRGNQPQH
TRBV6-2/TRBV6-3 ASSYLDRGSEQF
TRBV7-9 ASSRDGSSTDTQY
TRBV5-1 ASSPGDTGELF
TRBV9 ASSALLVPTGELF
TRBV2 ASSQPRRSPLH
TRBV3-1 ASSLLGADTGELF
TRBV2 ASSLSEGGDTEAF
TRBV29-1 SVRDRTKGNTIY
TRBV29-1 SVLRDSRGEQY
TRBV2 ASSVLSKSTEAF
TRBV18 ASSPRRSSTDTQY
TRBV20-1 SARGLLDYEQY